A single sample is the source of the 17 T cell receptor beta chains below, sequenced in a study of blood T cell repertoires in COVID-19 (dated by TCRdb to 2019 to 2021). The library was produced with the immunoSEQ multiplex PCR assay. TCRdb holds this immuneACCESS table with in-frame rearrangements only. Some clones are missing; in checked studies, unresolved V genes explain under half, and the rest has no known cause. Here the sample has 310,000 or so clones; approximately 87% occur a single time. The ten largest account for around 4% of the sample. Sequenced sample: peripheral blood. These receptors were obtained from a woman in her forties or fifties with active or convalescent COVID-19.

This chain uses TRBV28 with TRBJ2-7, with D possibly TRBD1 on 5 matching bases. The CDR3 extends over 14 amino acids. V was clipped by 4 bases and J by 4 bases, with 14 bases between them. The germline V gene encodes CDR1 MDHEN and CDR2 SYDVKM. CDR3 in amino acids: CASSYASAGYEQYF. The DNA for the CDR3 is TGTGCCAGCAGTTATGCTAGTGCAGGGTACGAGCAGTACTTC. Supplemented by reference TRBV28 and TRBJ2-7, the full variable domain reads DVKVTQSSRYLVKRTGEKVFLECVQDMDHENMFWYRQDPGLGLRLIYFSYDVKMKEKGDIPEGYSVSREKKERFSLILESASTNQTSMYLCASSYASAGYEQYFGPGTRLTVT.

The chain couples TRBV6-2 or TRBV6-3 to TRBJ2-7; tentatively, D is TRBD2 (6 bases). Trimming took off 4 bases at V and 0 bases at J, with 16 bases between the two ends. This CDR3 is built from 16 residues. Germline-derived CDR1 and CDR2 are MNHEY and SVGEGT. The CDR3 reads CASSFDWGRSSYEQYF. The CDR3 coding sequence is TGTGCCAGCAGTTTCGACTGGGGGAGGAGCTCCTACGAGCAGTACTTC.

The rearrangement uses TRBV4-2 and TRBJ2-4, with D maybe TRBD1 (6 bases). The ends were cut back, 1 base at V and 16 bases at J, with 14 bases in the middle. The CDR3 is 12 residues long. Germline V lookup: CDR1 LGHNA, CDR2 YNFKEQ. CDR3 nucleotides: TGTGCCAGCAGCCAAGGGAAAGGGGGTTTATACTTC. Its translation: CASSQGKGGLYF.

This clone was seen only once. Other DNA sequences from this sample encode an identical CDR3 as well. The J gene is TRBJ2-7, the V gene TRBV4-3, with TRBD1 matching 7 bases. The ends lost 1 base at V and 2 bases at J; junction bases unmatched: 2. From germline, CDR1 is LGHNA and CDR2 YSLEER. The CDR3 sequence is 14 residues long. CDR3 amino acids: CASSQGQGAYEQYF. The CDR3 DNA reads as TGCGCCAGCAGCCAAGGACAGGGTGCCTACGAGCAGTACTTC.

V gene TRBV27 combines with J gene TRBJ2-1; a possible D gene is TRBD2 (6 bases). This CDR3 comprises 14 residues. Germline CDR1 MNHEY, CDR2 SMNVEV (reference sequence). V lost 7 bases and J lost 7, with 17 bases in between. The CDR3 DNA is TGTGCCAGCAACTGGAGGGTACCGGGGAATGAGCAGTTCTTC. Encoded protein: CASNWRVPGNEQFF.

This chain uses TRBV9 with TRBJ2-1; no definite D call. The V and J ends lost 3 bases and 7 bases respectively, with 11 bases between them. Germline V gene sequence: CDR1 SGDLS, CDR2 YYNGEE. The CDR3 sequence is 13 residues long. The CDR3 nucleotides are TGTGCCAGCAGCGCGTCTTTCCGGAATGAGCAGTTCTTC. It translates to CASSASFRNEQFF.

This clone was seen a single time. The chain carries TRBV27 and TRBJ1-2; no reliable D call. V lost 0 bases and J lost 8, with 10 bases in between. Germline CDR1 is MNHEY and CDR2 is SMNVEV (reference sequence). The CDR3 consists of 13 residues. The CDR3 nucleotides read TGTGCCAGCAGTTTATCACAAGGCAGGGGCTACACCTTC. Its translation: CASSLSQGRGYTF.

Details on this clone: Germline and junction disagree at one end, which may indicate a read error. This rearrangement joins TRBV20-1 to TRBJ1-2; tentatively, D is TRBD1 (6 bases). This CDR3 comprises 15 residues. Germline V CDR1 and CDR2: DFQATT, SNEGSKA (reference sequence). CDR3 DNA sequence: TGCAGTACTAGTAGTCCGGGCAGGGGCCTGGTAGGCTACACCTTC. Residues: CSTSSPGRGLVGYTF.

This chain uses TRBV18 with TRBJ1-2; TRBD1 matches at 7 bases. In germline, CDR1 is KGHSH, CDR2 LQKENI. Unmatched junction bases numbered 8, after V lost 0 bases and J lost 1 base. This CDR3 region has 17 residues. CDR3 coding DNA: TGTGCCAGCTCACCACCGTCACTGGCAGGGGGTAACTATGGCTACACCTTC. It translates to CASSPPSLAGGNYGYTF.

This clone was picked up one time. The V and J genes are TRBV5-1 and TRBJ2-3; 8 bases are shared with TRBD2. This CDR3 is built from 15 residues. The ends lost 0 bases at V and 1 base at J; junction bases unmatched: 1. The germline CDR1 and CDR2 sequences are SGHRS and YFSETQ. The CDR3 nucleotides are TGCGCCAGCAGCTTGGCCGGGGGGGGCACAGATACGCAGTATTTT. Translated: CASSLAGGGTDTQYF. Looking up the rest from reference TRBV5-1 and TRBJ2-3 gives the full variable domain: KAGVTQTPRYLIKTRGQQVTLSCSPISGHRSVSWYQQTPGQGLQFLFEYFSETQRNKGNFPGRFSGRQFSNSRSEMNVSTLELGDSALYLCASSLAGGGTDTQYFGPGTRLTVL.

The chain uses TRBV6-5 and TRBJ2-5, with a weak D call TRBD1 (6 bases). Looked up from germline, CDR1 is MNHEY and CDR2 is SVGAGI. With 6 bases removed from V and 1 base from J, the gap between germline ends came to 12 bases. The CDR3 contains 14 residues. The CDR3 region has the DNA TGTGCCAGCAGAGACAGGCGCCTCCAAGAGACCCAGTACTTC. Its protein product is CASRDRRLQETQYF.

This chain joins TRBV6-5 and TRBJ1-1, with D unresolved. The CDR3 consists of 13 residues. The ends were cut back, 5 bases at V and 6 bases at J, with 13 bases in the middle. Germline CDR1 MNHEY, CDR2 SVGAGI. The CDR3 DNA reads TGTGCCAGCAGTCGGGTGGGAGCATCTGAAGCTTTCTTT. As protein: CASSRVGASEAFF.

The chain is built from TRBV5-1 and TRBJ1-1; D gene unclear. In germline, CDR1 is SGHRS, CDR2 YFSETQ. V lost 2 bases, J lost 0 bases, and 11 bases lay in between. This CDR3 is built from 15 residues. The CDR3 here is CASSLETNMNTEAFF. CDR3 bases: TGCGCCAGCAGCTTAGAAACTAACATGAACACTGAAGCTTTCTTT.

The chain is built from TRBV19 and TRBJ2-7; possibly TRBD1 for D (6 bases). Germline V gene data show CDR1 as LNHDA and CDR2 as SQIVND (reference sequence). The CDR3 has 13 residues. V was pared by 4 bases and J by 3 bases, with 10 bases between. The CDR3 is CASSTGQIYEQYF. The CDR3 coding sequence is TGTGCCAGTAGTACCGGACAGATCTACGAGCAGTACTTC.

The rearrangement joins TRBV12-3 or TRBV12-4 to TRBJ1-1; perhaps TRBD1 as D (6 bases). The CDR3 is made up of 12 amino acids. Trimming left V 6 bases short and J 7 bases short, with 12 bases between. The CDR3, as DNA: TGTGCCAGCAGGGACAGTCCCCTTGAAGCTTTCTTT. Its protein is CASRDSPLEAFF.

V gene TRBV9 combines with J gene TRBJ2-1; 9 bases fit TRBD2. The V segment lost 0 bases and the J segment 7 bases; nucleotides outside the gene matches: 5. The CDR3 is 15 residues long. Per germline, CDR1 SGDLS and CDR2 YYNGEE. The CDR3 bases are TGTGCCAGCAGCGTAGTTAGCGGGAGTGATAATGAGCAGTTCTTC. This gives the protein CASSVVSGSDNEQFF.

V and J are TRBV18 and TRBJ1-3, with 9 bases fitting TRBD1. Germline V gene lookup returns CDR1 KGHSH and CDR2 LQKENI. The CDR3 runs 15 residues. J lost 2 bases, V lost 6 bases, and 5 bases had no gene match. The CDR3 here is CASSQNRGPGNTIYF. CDR3 in DNA: TGTGCCAGCTCCCAGAACAGGGGGCCTGGAAACACCATATATTTT.